Included here is one TCR beta chain sequence, with context. What it binds is unknown. This record belongs to a study of graft-versus-host responses after intestinal transplantation. Study as a whole: Isolated intestinal, liver-intestinal, or multivisceral transplants had been given to the recipients.

Notes on the study in general: Within the allografts of patients who had graft-donor T cell macrochimerism, graft-versus-host to host-versus-graft clonal ratios were high. Early post-transplant declines in HvG were associated with peak levels of circulating GvH clones.

Germline V gene lookup returns CDR1 WNHNN and CDR2 SYGVQD (reference sequence). CDR3 size: 19 residues. The junction had 18 bases not matched to a gene; V was cut back by 8 bases and J by 0 bases. Repertoires were generated with immunoSEQ multiplex PCR, while TCRdb's copy carries only in-frame clones and drops some. The sample carries around 15,000 clones, over 70% recorded once. The sequenced sample was PBMCs, obtained around 110 days after intestinal transplant. This receptor was taken from a human patient who received an intestinal transplant, so some T cells may come from the graft donor. The chain uses TRBV10-1 and TRBJ2-4; 8 bases fit TRBD2. The CDR3 region is CASPPPGGGGFLAKNIQYF. The CDR3 region has the DNA TGCGCCAGCCCTCCTCCGGGAGGGGGGGGGTTTTTAGCCAAAAACATTCAGTACTTC.